The 19 T cell receptor beta chains listed next were all sequenced from one sample in a study of glioma-infiltrating T cells. The iRepertoire nested amplicon-rescue multiplex PCR amplified TCR alpha and beta CDR3s from RNA. TCRdb re-derived calls from the multiplex PCR reads in MiXCR, one entry per CDR3 protein. Of about 94,000 distinct CDR3 sequences listed, 23% are singletons. Sequenced material: glioma tissue, nonneoplastic brain tissue, or PBMCs (not recorded which). These receptors originate from a human donor with low-grade glioma or glioblastoma, undergoing nonglioma brain surgery, or in good health (not recorded which).

This clonotype has at least ten counts. The chain joins TRBV20-1 to TRBJ1-3; 7 positions match TRBD1. Germline V CDR1 and CDR2: DFQATT, SNEGSKA (reference sequence). J lost 0 bases, V lost 6 bases, and 5 bases had no gene match. CDR3 length equals 14 residues. CDR3 sequence: CSAVDRASGNTIYF. In DNA form, the CDR3 reads TGCAGTGCCGTCGACAGGGCCTCTGGAAACACCATATATTTT.

This chain uses TRBV5-1 with TRBJ2-1; 9 nucleotides line up with TRBD1. The germline V gene encodes CDR1 SGHRS and CDR2 YFSETQ. CDR3 length equals 18 residues. V lost 0 bases and J lost 4; bases outside the gene matches: 11. The CDR3, as DNA: TGCGCCAGCAGCTTGGTAGGTTACCCGGGACAGGGATACAATGAGCAGTTCTTC. This codes for CASSLVGYPGQGYNEQFF.

The sample holds many counts of this clonotype. The rearrangement uses TRBV6-1 and TRBJ1-1; a weak D match, TRBD1 (6 bases). V lost 8 bases to trimming and J lost 1 base, with 14 bases between them. Looked up from germline, CDR1 is MNHNS and CDR2 is SASEGT. This CDR3 is built from 14 residues. The chain's CDR3 is CASGGGQRNTEAFF. The CDR3 region has the DNA TGTGCCAGCGGAGGTGGACAGCGGAACACTGAAGCTTTCTTT.

This clonotype was observed at least ten times. The chain couples TRBV6-1 to TRBJ1-2; D is unclear. Germline CDR1 reads MNHNS; CDR2 reads SASEGT. This CDR3 comprises 12 residues. The V and J ends lost 4 bases and 2 bases respectively, with 5 bases between them. The CDR3 DNA sequence: TGTGCCAGCAGTGTCGGAAACTATGGCTACACCTTC. It codes for CASSVGNYGYTF.

This clonotype was observed a few times. The J gene is TRBJ2-3, the V gene TRBV5-1; D not resolved. The CDR3 is made up of 13 amino acids. Trimming left V 0 bases short and J 6 bases short, with 8 bases between. CDR1 and CDR2 (germline): SGHRS, YFSETQ. The CDR3 loop is CASSLGNSDTQYF. In nucleotides, the CDR3 is TGCGCCAGCAGCTTGGGCAACTCTGATACGCAGTATTTT.

This clonotype was counted between two and nine times. The CDR3 sequence: CASSMFLNGAEAFF. The CDR3 coding sequence is TGTGCCAGTAGTATGTTCCTTAATGGCGCTGAAGCTTTCTTT. The V and J genes are TRBV19 and TRBJ1-1, with no clear D. V lost 3 bases, J lost 6 bases, and 14 bases lay in between. The CDR3 covers 14 residues. Germline V gene lookup returns CDR1 LNHDA and CDR2 SQIVND (reference sequence).

Ten or more counts support this clonotype. V gene TRBV7-8 combines with J gene TRBJ2-5; 11 nucleotides line up with TRBD2. The germline CDR1 and CDR2 sequences are SGHVS and FQNEAQ. J lost 1 base, V lost 8 bases, and 6 bases had no gene match. The CDR3 consists of 15 residues. The CDR3 sequence is CASGRLAGFQETQYF. CDR3 DNA sequence: TGTGCCAGCGGCAGACTAGCGGGATTCCAAGAGACCCAGTACTTC. Using reference TRBV7-8 and TRBJ2-5 for the parts outside the CDR3, the full variable domain is GAGVSQSPRYKVAKRGQDVALRCDPISGHVSLFWYQQALGQGPEFLTYFQNEAQLDKSGLPSDRFFAERPEGSVSTLKIQRTQQEDSAVYLCASGRLAGFQETQYFGPGTRLLVL.

V is TRBV5-1 and J is TRBJ2-5; D remains unclear. This CDR3 comprises 14 residues. Germline V lookup: CDR1 SGHRS, CDR2 YFSETQ. With 0 bases removed from V and 3 bases from J, the gap between germline ends came to 9 bases. DNA of the CDR3: TGCGCCAGCAGCTTGGCCGCAGGAAAAGAGACCCAGTACTTC. It specifies CASSLAAGKETQYF.

The gene calls are TRBV10-3 and TRBJ2-3; D is ambiguous. V was trimmed by 3 bases and J by 6 bases, leaving 10 bases between them. CDR3 length equals 13 residues. Germline V gives CDR1 ENHRY, CDR2 SYGVKD. The CDR3 loop is CAISESQRDTQYF. The CDR3 nucleotides read TGTGCCATCAGTGAATCCCAGCGCGATACGCAGTATTTT.

In its sample, this clonotype was seen many times. The genes are TRBV10-3 and TRBJ1-1; D is perhaps TRBD1 (5 bases). Trimming left V 2 bases short and J 2 bases short, with 9 bases between. There are 14 residues in the CDR3. Germline lookup yields CDR1 ENHRY and CDR2 SYGVKD. For the CDR3, the DNA is TGTGCCATCAGTGAGCAGGGCAGAAACACTGAAGCTTTCTTT. Translating it yields CAISEQGRNTEAFF.

This clonotype was detected ten times or more. The chain combines TRBV20-1 with TRBJ2-1, with D tentatively TRBD1 (6 bases). The CDR3 is made up of 13 amino acids. The V end was cut by 5 bases, the J end by 13 bases, with 21 bases between. Per germline, CDR1 DFQATT and CDR2 SNEGSKA (reference sequence). CDR3 nucleotide sequence: TGCAGTGCTGCAAACGAACAGGGATTACAACAGTTCTTC. It codes for CSAANEQGLQQFF.

This clonotype has ten or more counts. This chain uses TRBV7-6 with TRBJ1-6, with TRBD1 identical over 10 bases. Germline loops: CDR1 SGHVS, CDR2 FNYEAQ. The CDR3 covers 14 residues. Losses at the gene ends were 6 bases for V and 6 bases for J; bases not matched to a gene: 2. As DNA, the CDR3 is TGTGCCAGCAGACGGACAGGGGGTAATTCACCCCTCCACTTT. Translation: CASRRTGGNSPLHF.

The chain links TRBV5-1 to TRBJ2-3; no clear D gene. The germline CDR1 and CDR2 sequences are SGHRS and YFSETQ. This CDR3 has 17 residues. V lost 0 bases and J 6 bases, leaving 20 bases between the germline ends. The CDR3 sequence is CASSLAPTRSQLDTQYF. Written as DNA, the CDR3 is TGCGCCAGCAGCTTGGCCCCGACCCGGTCCCAGCTGGATACGCAGTATTTT.

This clonotype was detected ten times or more. The genes are TRBV2 and TRBJ2-7; 9 positions agree with TRBD1. Per germline, CDR1 SNHLY and CDR2 FYNNEI. CDR3 length: 14 amino acids. Trimming removed 6 bases from V and 7 bases from J; junction bases left unmatched: 10. The CDR3 spells CASRPGQGTGEQYF. Written as DNA, the CDR3 is TGTGCCAGCAGACCGGGACAGGGCACGGGGGAGCAGTACTTC.

The rearrangement links TRBV6-5 to TRBJ2-5, with D perhaps TRBD1 (5 bases). The CDR3 sequence is 13 residues long. V was trimmed by 6 bases and J by 1 base, leaving 9 bases between them. CDR1 and CDR2 (germline): MNHEY, SVGAGI. In DNA form, the CDR3 reads TGTGCCAGCAGGGAACAGGTCCAAGAGACCCAGTACTTC. Encoded protein: CASREQVQETQYF.

There are a few counts of this clonotype. The J gene is TRBJ2-3, the V gene TRBV5-1; D may be TRBD2 (5 bases). Deletions cut 1 base from V and 4 bases from J, with 10 bases between. Germline assignment: CDR1 SGHRS and CDR2 YFSETQ. The CDR3 covers 14 residues. Here the CDR3 DNA reads TGCGCCAGCAGCTTGCAAGGACTTTCAGATACGCAGTATTTT. It translates to CASSLQGLSDTQYF.

This clonotype was counted many times. The chain joins TRBV6-2 or TRBV6-3 to TRBJ2-7; the D is unclear. Trimming pared 3 bases from V and 2 bases from J, leaving 8 bases between. The CDR3 is made up of 13 amino acids. The germline gives CDR1 MNHEY, CDR2 SVGEGT. For the CDR3, the DNA is TGTGCCAGCAGTTATGCACTCCCCTACGAGCAGTACTTC. Translating it yields CASSYALPYEQYF.

This clonotype occurred many times. The chain combines TRBV4-2 with TRBJ1-6; perhaps TRBD1 as D (6 bases). The V end was cut by 4 bases, the J end by 5 bases, with 18 bases between. CDR3 length: 17 residues. Germline CDR1 reads LGHNA; CDR2 reads YNFKEQ. The CDR3 loop is CASSRELKQGDNSPLHF. The CDR3 DNA reads TGTGCCAGCAGCCGAGAGCTAAAACAGGGTGATAATTCACCCCTCCACTTT.

The chain carries TRBV7-9 and TRBJ1-2, with 11 bases aligning to TRBD1. The junction had 2 bases not matched to a gene; V was cut back by 1 base and J by 4 bases. The CDR3 runs 15 residues. Germline V gene lookup returns CDR1 SEHNR and CDR2 FQNEAQ (reference sequence). The CDR3 DNA reads TGTGCCAGCAGCTTAGGGACAGGGGGCGGCTATGGCTACACCTTC. Its protein is CASSLGTGGGYGYTF. The variable domain in full, completed from reference TRBV7-9 and TRBJ1-2, reads DTGVSQNPRHKITKRGQNVTFRCDPISEHNRLYWYRQTLGQGPEFLTYFQNEAQLEKSRLLSDRFSAERPKGSFSTLEIQRTEQGDSAMYLCASSLGTGGGYGYTFGSGTRLTVV.